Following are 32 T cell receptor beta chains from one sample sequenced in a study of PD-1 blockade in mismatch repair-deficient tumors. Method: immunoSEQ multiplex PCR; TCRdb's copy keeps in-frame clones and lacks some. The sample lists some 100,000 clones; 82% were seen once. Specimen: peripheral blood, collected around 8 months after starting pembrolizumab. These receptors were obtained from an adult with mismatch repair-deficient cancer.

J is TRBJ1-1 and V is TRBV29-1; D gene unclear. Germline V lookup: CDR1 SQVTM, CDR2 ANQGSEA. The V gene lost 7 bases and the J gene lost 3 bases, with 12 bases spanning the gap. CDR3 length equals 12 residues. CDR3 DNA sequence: TGCAGCGCTAACCGGGAATACACTGAAGCTTTCTTT. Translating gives CSANREYTEAFF.

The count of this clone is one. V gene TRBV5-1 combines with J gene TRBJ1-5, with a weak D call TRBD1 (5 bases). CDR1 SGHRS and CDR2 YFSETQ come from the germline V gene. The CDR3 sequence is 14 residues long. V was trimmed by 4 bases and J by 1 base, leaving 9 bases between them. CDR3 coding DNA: TGCGCCAGCAGCGCCGGGACGAGCAATCAGCCCCAGCATTTT. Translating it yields CASSAGTSNQPQHF. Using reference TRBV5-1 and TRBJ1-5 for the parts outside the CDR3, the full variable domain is KAGVTQTPRYLIKTRGQQVTLSCSPISGHRSVSWYQQTPGQGLQFLFEYFSETQRNKGNFPGRFSGRQFSNSRSEMNVSTLELGDSALYLCASSAGTSNQPQHFGDGTRLSIL.

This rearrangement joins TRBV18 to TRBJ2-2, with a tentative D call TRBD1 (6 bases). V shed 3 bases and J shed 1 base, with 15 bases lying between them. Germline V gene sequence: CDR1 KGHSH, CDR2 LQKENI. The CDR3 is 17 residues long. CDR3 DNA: TGTGCCAGCTCACCGACATCAGGGGCGGGGAACACCGGGGAGCTGTTTTTT. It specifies CASSPTSGAGNTGELFF. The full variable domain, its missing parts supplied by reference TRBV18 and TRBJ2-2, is NAGVMQNPRHLVRRRGQEARLRCSPMKGHSHVYWYRQLPEEGLKFMVYLQKENIIDESGMPKERFSAEFPKEGPSILRIQQVVRGDSAAYFCASSPTSGAGNTGELFFGEGSRLTVL.

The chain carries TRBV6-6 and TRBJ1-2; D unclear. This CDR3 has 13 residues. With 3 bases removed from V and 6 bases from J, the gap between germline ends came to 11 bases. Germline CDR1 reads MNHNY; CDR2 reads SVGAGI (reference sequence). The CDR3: CASSYSGENGYTF. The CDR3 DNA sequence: TGTGCCAGCAGTTATTCGGGAGAGAATGGCTACACCTTC.

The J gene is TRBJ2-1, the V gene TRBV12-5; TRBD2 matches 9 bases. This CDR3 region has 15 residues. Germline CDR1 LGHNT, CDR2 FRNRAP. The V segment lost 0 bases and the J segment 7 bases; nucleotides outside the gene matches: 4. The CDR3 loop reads CASGLVLSGRNEQFF. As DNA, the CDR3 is TGTGCTAGTGGTTTGGTACTGAGCGGGAGGAATGAGCAGTTCTTC.

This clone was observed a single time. The CDR3 nucleotides read TGTGCCAGCAGCCAAGGACAAGGGCGGGAGGGTCCCCCTGAAGCTTTCTTT. Translated, it gives CASSQGQGREGPPEAFF. This chain uses TRBV4-2 with TRBJ1-1; D not resolved. This CDR3 comprises 17 residues. Trimming removed 1 base from V and 6 bases from J, with 21 bases in between. Looked up from germline, CDR1 is LGHNA and CDR2 is YNFKEQ.

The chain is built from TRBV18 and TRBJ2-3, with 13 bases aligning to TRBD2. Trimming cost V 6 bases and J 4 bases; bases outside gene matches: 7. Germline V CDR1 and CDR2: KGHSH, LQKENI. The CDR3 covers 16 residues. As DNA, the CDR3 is TGTGCCAGCTCTCTTAGGACTAGCGGGAGCGCAGATACGCAGTATTTT. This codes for CASSLRTSGSADTQYF.

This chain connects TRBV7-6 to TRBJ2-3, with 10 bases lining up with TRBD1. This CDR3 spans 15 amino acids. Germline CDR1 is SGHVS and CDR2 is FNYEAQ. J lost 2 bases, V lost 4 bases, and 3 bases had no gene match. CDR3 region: CASSSDRGPTDTQYF. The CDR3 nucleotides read TGTGCCAGCAGCTCCGACAGGGGGCCCACAGATACGCAGTATTTT.

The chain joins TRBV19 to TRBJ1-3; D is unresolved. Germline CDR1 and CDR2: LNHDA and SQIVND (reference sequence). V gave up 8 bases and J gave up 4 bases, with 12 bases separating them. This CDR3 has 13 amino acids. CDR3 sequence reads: CASPRPLGNTIYF. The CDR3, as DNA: TGTGCCAGTCCACGGCCGCTCGGAAACACCATATATTTT.

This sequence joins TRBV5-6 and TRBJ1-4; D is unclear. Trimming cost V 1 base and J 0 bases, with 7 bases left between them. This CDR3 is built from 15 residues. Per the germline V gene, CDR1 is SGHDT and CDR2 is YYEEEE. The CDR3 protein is CASSLIRATNEKLFF. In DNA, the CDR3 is TGTGCCAGCAGCTTGATACGTGCAACTAATGAAAAACTGTTTTTT.

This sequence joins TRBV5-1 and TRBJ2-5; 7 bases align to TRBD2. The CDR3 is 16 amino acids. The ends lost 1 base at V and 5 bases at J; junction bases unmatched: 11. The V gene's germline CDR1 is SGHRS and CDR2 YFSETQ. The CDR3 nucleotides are TGCGCCAGCAGCTTGCAGGCTAGCGGAGCGGGGGAGACCCAGTACTTC. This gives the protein CASSLQASGAGETQYF.

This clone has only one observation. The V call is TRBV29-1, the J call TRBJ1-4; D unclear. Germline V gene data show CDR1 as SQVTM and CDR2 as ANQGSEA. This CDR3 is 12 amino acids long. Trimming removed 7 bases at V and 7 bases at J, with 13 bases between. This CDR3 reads CSARGLGEKLFF. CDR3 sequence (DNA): TGCAGCGCCCGAGGGCTCGGTGAAAAACTGTTTTTT. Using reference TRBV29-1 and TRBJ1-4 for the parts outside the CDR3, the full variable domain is SAVISQKPSRDICQRGTSLTIQCQVDSQVTMMFWYRQQPGQSLTLIATANQGSEATYESGFVIDKFPISRPNLTFSTLTVSNMSPEDSSIYLCSARGLGEKLFFGSGTQLSVL.

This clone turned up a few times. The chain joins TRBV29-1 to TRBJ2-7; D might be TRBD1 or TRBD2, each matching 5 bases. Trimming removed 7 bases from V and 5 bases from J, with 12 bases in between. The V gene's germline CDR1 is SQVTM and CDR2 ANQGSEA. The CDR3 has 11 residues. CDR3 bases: TGCAGCGGCCTACGAGGGGACGAGCAGTACTTC. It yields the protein CSGLRGDEQYF.

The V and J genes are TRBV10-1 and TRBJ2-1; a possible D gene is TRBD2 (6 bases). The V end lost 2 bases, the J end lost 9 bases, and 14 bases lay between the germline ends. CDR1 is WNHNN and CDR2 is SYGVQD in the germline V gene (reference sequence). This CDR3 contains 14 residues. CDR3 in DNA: TGCGCCAGCAGTGAGGGCGGGGAAGGAAGTGAGCAGTTCTTC. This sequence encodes CASSEGGEGSEQFF.

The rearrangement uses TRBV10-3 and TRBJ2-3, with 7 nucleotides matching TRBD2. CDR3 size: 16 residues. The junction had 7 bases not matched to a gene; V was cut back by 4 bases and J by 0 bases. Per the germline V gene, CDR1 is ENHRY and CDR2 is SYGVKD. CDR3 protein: CAISGVAGPSTDTQYF. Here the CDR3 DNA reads TGTGCCATCAGTGGGGTAGCGGGTCCTAGCACAGATACGCAGTATTTT.

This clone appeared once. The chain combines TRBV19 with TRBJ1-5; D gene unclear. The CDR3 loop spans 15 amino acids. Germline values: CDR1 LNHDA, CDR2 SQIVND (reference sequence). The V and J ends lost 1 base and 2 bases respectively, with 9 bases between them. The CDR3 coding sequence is TGTGCCAGTAGTATAGGTGACGTTCGCAATCAGCCCCAGCATTTT. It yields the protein CASSIGDVRNQPQHF.

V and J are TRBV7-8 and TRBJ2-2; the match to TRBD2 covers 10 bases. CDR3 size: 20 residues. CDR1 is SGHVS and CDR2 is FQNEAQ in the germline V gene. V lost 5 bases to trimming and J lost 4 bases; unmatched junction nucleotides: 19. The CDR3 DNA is TGTGCCAGCAGCGGGACCTCGAGAGCTAGCGGGAGTCTGACCACCGGGGAGCTGTTTTTT. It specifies CASSGTSRASGSLTTGELFF.

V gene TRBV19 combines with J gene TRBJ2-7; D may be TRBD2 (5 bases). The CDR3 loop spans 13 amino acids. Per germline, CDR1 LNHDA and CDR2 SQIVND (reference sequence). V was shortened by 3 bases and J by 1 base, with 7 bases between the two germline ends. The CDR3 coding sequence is TGTGCCAGTAGTATTCGGGATTCCTACGAGCAGTACTTC. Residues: CASSIRDSYEQYF. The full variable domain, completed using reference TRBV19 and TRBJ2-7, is DGGITQSPKYLFRKEGQNVTLSCEQNLNHDAMYWYRQDPGQGLRLIYYSQIVNDFQKGDIAEGYSVSREKKESFPLTVTSAQKNPTAFYLCASSIRDSYEQYFGPGTRLTVT.

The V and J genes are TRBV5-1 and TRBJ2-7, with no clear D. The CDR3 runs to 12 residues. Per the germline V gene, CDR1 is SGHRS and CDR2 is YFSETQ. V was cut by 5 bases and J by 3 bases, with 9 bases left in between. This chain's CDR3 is CASSDNSYEQYF. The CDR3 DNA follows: TGCGCCAGCAGTGATAACAGCTACGAGCAGTACTTC.

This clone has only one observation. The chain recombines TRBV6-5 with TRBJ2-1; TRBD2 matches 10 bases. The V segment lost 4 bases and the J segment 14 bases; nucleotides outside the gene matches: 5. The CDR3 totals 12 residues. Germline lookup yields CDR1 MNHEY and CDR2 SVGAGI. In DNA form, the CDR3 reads TGTGCCAGCAGTTCAAGCGGGAGGGCCAAGTTCTTC. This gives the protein CASSSSGRAKFF.

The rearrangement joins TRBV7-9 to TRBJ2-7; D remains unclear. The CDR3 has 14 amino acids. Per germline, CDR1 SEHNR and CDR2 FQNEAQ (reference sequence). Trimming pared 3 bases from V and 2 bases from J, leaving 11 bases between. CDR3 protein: CASSFELDTYEQYF. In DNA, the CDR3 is TGTGCCAGCAGCTTTGAGCTGGATACCTACGAGCAGTACTTC.

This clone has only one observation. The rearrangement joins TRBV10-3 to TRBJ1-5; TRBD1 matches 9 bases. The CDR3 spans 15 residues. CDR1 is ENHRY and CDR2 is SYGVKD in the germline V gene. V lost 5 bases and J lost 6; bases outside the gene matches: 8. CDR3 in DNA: TGTGCCATCAGTCCGAGACAGGGGGGGTTTCAGCCCCAGCATTTT. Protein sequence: CAISPRQGGFQPQHF.

CDR3 protein: CASSKLAGGSYEQYF. The CDR3 nucleotides are TGTGCCAGCAGCAAGCTAGCGGGAGGATCCTACGAGCAGTACTTC. V gene TRBV11-3 combines with J gene TRBJ2-7; 11 bases align to TRBD2. The V gene end was trimmed by 5 bases and the J gene end by 1 base; junction bases not matched to a gene: 4. The germline gives CDR1 SGHNT, CDR2 YENEEA. The CDR3 is 15 amino acids.

CDR3 in amino acids: CATSLAGGPYNEQFF. The CDR3 DNA is TGTGCCACCAGCTTAGCGGGAGGCCCCTACAATGAGCAGTTCTTC. This sequence joins TRBV15 and TRBJ2-1; 10 positions match TRBD2. CDR1 and CDR2 (germline): LNHNV, YYDKDF (reference sequence). The CDR3 runs to 15 residues. The junction had 3 bases not matched to a gene; V was cut back by 5 bases and J by 2 bases.

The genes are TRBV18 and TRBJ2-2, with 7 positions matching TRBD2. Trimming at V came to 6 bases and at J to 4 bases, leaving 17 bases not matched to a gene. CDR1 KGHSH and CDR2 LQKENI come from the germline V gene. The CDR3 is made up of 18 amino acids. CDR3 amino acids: CASSVLRTRSLGTGELFF. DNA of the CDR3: TGTGCCAGCTCGGTATTAAGGACTAGGTCGTTGGGCACCGGGGAGCTGTTTTTT.

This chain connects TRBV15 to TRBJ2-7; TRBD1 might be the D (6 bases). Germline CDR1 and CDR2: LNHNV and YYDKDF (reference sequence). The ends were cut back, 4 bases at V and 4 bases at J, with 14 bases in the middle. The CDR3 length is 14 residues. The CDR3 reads CATSTTGLPYEQYF. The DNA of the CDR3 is TGTGCCACCAGCACAACAGGGCTCCCTTACGAGCAGTACTTC.

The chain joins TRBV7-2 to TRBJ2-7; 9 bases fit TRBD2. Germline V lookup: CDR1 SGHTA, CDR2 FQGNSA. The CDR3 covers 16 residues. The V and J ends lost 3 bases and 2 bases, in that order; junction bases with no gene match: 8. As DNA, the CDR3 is TGTGCCAGCAGCTTCTTTTCTAGCGGGGCTACCTACGAGCAGTACTTC. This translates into CASSFFSSGATYEQYF.

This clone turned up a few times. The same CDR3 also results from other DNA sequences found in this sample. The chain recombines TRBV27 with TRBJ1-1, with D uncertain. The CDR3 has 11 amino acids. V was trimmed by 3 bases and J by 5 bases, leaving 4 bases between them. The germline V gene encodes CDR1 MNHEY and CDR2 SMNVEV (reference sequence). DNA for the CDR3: TGTGCCAGCAGTTTGGGTACTGAAGCTTTCTTT. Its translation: CASSLGTEAFF.

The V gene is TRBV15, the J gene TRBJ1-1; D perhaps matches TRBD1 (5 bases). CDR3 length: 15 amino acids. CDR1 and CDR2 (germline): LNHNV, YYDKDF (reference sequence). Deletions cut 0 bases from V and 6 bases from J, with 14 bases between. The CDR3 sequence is CATSRDQGAGPEAFF. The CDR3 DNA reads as TGTGCCACCAGCAGAGATCAAGGGGCCGGTCCTGAAGCTTTCTTT.

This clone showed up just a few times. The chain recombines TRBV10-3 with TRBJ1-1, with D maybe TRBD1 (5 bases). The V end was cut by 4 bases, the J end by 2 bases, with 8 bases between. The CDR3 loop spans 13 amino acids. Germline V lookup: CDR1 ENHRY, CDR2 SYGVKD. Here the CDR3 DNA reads TGTGCCATCAGTGTCGACAGCAACACTGAAGCTTTCTTT. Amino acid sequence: CAISVDSNTEAFF.

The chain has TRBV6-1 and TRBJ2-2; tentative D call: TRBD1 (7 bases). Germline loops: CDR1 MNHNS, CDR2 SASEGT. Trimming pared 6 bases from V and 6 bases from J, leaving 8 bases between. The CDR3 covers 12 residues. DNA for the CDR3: TGTGCCAGCAGCAGGGGGGCCGGGGAGCTGTTTTTT. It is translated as CASSRGAGELFF.

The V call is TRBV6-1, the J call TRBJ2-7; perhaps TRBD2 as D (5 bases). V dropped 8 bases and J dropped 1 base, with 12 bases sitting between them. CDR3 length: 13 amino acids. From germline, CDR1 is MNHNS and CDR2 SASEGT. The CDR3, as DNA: TGTGCCAGCGGAAGGGAGCGATCCTACGAGCAGTACTTC. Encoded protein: CASGRERSYEQYF.